This TCR beta chain was found in a study of blood T cell repertoires in COVID-19. Seattle patients were enrolled during active infection and followed longitudinally. Profiling relied on immunoSEQ multiplex PCR, and the TCRdb table lists in-frame clones only, not all of them. The data show some 69,000 clones, with around 91% seen just once and approximately 0.49% held by the top ten. The CDR3 contains 16 residues. V shed 3 bases and J shed 0 bases, with 15 bases lying between them. CDR1 is SQVTM, CDR2 ANQGSEA, per germline. The clonotype originates from a man aged 50 to 60 with COVID-19, enrolled during active disease. The sequenced sample was peripheral blood. The chain is built from TRBV29-1 and TRBJ2-1, with D perhaps TRBD2 (6 bases). The DNA of the CDR3 is TGCAGCGTTGAGGAGGGGCGTGGGGGCTCCTACAATGAGCAGTTCTTC. It is translated as CSVEEGRGGSYNEQFF.